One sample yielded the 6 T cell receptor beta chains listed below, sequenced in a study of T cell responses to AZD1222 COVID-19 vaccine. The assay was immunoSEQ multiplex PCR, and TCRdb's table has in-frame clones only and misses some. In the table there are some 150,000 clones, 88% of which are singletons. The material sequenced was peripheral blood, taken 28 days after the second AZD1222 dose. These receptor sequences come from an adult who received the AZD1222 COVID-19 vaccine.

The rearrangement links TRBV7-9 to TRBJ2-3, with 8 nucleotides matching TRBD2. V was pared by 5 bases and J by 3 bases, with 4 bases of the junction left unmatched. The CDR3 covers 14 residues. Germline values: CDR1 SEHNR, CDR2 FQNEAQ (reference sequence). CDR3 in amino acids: CASSPGGATDTQYF. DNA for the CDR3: TGTGCCAGCAGCCCGGGGGGGGCAACAGATACGCAGTATTTT.

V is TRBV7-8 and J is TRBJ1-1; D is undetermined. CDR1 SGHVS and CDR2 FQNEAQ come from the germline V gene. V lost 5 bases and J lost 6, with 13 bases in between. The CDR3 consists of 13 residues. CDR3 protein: CASSPKRRSEAFF. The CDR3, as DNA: TGTGCCAGCAGCCCAAAACGGCGGTCTGAAGCTTTCTTT.

The CDR3 DNA reads as TGTGCCAGCAGCTTAGGGGGGCAACCCTACGAGCAGTACTTC. It codes for CASSLGGQPYEQYF. The chain carries TRBV5-6 and TRBJ2-7, with D possibly being TRBD1 or TRBD2 (6 bases each). Per germline, CDR1 SGHDT and CDR2 YYEEEE. Trimming removed 2 bases from V and 2 bases from J, with 11 bases in between. The CDR3 extends over 14 amino acids.

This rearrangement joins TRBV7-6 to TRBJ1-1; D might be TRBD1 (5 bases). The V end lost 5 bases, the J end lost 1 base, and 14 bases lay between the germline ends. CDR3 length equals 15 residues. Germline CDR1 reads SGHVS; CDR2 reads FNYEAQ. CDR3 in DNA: TGTGCCAGCAGCCCCTACTCTACAGGGAACACTGAAGCTTTCTTT. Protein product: CASSPYSTGNTEAFF. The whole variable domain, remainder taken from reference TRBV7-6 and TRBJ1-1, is GAGVSQSPRYKVTKRGQDVALRCDPISGHVSLYWYRQALGQGPEFLTYFNYEAQQDKSGLPNDRFSAERPEGSISTLTIQRTEQRDSAMYRCASSPYSTGNTEAFFGQGTRLTVV.

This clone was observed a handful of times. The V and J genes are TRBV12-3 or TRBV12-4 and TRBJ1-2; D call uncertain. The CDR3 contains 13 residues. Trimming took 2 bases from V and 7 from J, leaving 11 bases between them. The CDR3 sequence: CASSLRREGGYTF. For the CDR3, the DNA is TGTGCCAGCAGTTTAAGGAGGGAGGGTGGCTACACCTTC.

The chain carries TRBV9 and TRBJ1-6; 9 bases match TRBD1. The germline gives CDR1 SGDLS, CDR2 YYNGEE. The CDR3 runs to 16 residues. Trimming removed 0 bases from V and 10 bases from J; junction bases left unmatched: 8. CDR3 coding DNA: TGTGCCAGCAGCGTAGCCTGGGACAGGGTCGGCTCACCCCTCCACTTT. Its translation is CASSVAWDRVGSPLHF.